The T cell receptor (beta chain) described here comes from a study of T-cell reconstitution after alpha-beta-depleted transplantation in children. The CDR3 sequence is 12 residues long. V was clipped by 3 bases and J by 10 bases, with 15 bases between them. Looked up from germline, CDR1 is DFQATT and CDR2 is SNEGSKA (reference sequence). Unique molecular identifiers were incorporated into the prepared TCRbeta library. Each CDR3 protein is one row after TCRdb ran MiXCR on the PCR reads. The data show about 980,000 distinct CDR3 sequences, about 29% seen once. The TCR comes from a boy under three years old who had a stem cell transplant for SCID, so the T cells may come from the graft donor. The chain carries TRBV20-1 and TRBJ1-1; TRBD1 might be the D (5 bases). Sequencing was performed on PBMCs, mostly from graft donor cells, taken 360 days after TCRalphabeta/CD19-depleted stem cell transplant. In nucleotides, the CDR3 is TGCAGTGCTAGGATACGGGGCCGCGGAGCTTTCTTT. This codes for CSARIRGRGAFF.